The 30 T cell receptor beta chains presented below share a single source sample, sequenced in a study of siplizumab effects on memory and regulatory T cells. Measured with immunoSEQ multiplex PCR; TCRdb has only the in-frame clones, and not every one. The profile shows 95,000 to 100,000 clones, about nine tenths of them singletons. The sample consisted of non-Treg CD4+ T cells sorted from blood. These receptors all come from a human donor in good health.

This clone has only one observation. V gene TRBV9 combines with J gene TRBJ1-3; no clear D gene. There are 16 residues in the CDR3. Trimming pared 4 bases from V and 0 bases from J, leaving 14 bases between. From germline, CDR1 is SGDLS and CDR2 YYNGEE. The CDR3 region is CASSSLGSNSGNTIYF. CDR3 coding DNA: TGTGCCAGCAGCTCCCTGGGGTCCAACTCTGGAAACACCATATATTTT.

This chain's CDR3 is CASSGGGEMGYTF. The DNA of the CDR3 is TGTGCCAGCTCTGGAGGCGGGGAAATGGGCTACACCTTC. The V call is TRBV7-3, the J call TRBJ1-2; no definite D call. This CDR3 has 13 amino acids. CDR1 and CDR2 (germline): SGHTA, FQGTGA. V lost 8 bases and J lost 8, with 18 bases in between.

The CDR3 region has the DNA TGTGCCAGCGGGAGGGACACCGGGGAGCTGTTTTTT. Its translation is CASGRDTGELFF. V gene TRBV6-5 combines with J gene TRBJ2-2, with 7 bases fitting TRBD2. CDR3 length equals 12 residues. Germline loops: CDR1 MNHEY, CDR2 SVGAGI. J gave up 3 bases and V 8 bases, and 0 bases lay outside the gene matches.

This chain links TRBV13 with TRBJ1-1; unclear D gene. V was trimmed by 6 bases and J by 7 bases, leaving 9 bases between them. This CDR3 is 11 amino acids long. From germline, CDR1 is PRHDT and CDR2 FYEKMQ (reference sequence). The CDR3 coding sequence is TGTGCCAGCAGAGGAAACTTTGAAGCTTTCTTT. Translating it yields CASRGNFEAFF.

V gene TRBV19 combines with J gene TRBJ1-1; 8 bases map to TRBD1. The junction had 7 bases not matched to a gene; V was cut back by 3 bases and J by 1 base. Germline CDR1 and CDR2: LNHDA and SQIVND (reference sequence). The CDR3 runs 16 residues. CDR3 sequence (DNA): TGTGCCAGTAGTATGCTCAGGGGGCGGAGGAACACTGAAGCTTTCTTT. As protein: CASSMLRGRRNTEAFF. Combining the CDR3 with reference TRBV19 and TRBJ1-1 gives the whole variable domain DGGITQSPKYLFRKEGQNVTLSCEQNLNHDAMYWYRQDPGQGLRLIYYSQIVNDFQKGDIAEGYSVSREKKESFPLTVTSAQKNPTAFYLCASSMLRGRRNTEAFFGQGTRLTVV.

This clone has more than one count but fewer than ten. The CDR3: CAWRTGRGTEAFF. CDR3 nucleotides: TGTGCCTGGAGGACAGGTCGGGGGACTGAAGCTTTCTTT. The rearrangement links TRBV30 to TRBJ1-1, with D perhaps matching TRBD1 (6 bases). CDR3 size: 13 residues. Germline CDR1 GTSNPN, CDR2 SVGIG (reference sequence). V dropped 3 bases and J dropped 5 bases, with 13 bases sitting between them.

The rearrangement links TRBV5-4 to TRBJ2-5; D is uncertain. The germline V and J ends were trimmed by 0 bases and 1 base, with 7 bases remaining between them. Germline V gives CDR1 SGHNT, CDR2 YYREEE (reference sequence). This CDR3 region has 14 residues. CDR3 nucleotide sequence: TGTGCCAGCAGCTTGGGGGGTCTCCAAGAGACCCAGTACTTC. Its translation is CASSLGGLQETQYF.

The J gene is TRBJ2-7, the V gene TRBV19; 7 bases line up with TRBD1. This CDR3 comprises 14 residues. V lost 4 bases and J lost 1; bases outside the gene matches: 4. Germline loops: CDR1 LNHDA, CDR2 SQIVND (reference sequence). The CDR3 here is CASSTDRWSYEQYF. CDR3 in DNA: TGTGCCAGTAGTACGGACAGGTGGTCCTACGAGCAGTACTTC. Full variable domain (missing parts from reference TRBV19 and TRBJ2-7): DGGITQSPKYLFRKEGQNVTLSCEQNLNHDAMYWYRQDPGQGLRLIYYSQIVNDFQKGDIAEGYSVSREKKESFPLTVTSAQKNPTAFYLCASSTDRWSYEQYFGPGTRLTVT.

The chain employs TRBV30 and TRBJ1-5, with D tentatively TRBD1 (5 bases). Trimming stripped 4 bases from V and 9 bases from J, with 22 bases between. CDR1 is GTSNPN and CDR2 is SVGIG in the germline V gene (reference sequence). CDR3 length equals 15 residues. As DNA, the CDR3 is TGTGCCTGGACTCTCGGGACTTATTTAGGAGGGCCCCAGCATTTT. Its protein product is CAWTLGTYLGGPQHF. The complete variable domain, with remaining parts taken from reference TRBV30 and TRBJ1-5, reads SQTIHQWPATLVQPVGSPLSLECTVEGTSNPNLYWYRQAAGRGLQLLFYSVGIGQISSEVPQNLSASRPQDRQFILSSKKLLLSDSGFYLCAWTLGTYLGGPQHFGDGTRLSIL.

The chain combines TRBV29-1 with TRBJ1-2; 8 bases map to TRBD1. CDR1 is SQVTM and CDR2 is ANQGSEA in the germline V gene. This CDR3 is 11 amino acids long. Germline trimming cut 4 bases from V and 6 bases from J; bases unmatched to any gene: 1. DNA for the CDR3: TGCAGCGTTGCAGGGGGCAATGGCTACACCTTC. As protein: CSVAGGNGYTF.

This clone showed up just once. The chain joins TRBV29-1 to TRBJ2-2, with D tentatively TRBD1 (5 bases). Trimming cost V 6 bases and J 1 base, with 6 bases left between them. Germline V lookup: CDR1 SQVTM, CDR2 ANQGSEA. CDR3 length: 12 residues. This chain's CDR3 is CSVQGNTGELFF. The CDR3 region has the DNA TGCAGCGTGCAGGGGAACACCGGGGAGCTGTTTTTT.

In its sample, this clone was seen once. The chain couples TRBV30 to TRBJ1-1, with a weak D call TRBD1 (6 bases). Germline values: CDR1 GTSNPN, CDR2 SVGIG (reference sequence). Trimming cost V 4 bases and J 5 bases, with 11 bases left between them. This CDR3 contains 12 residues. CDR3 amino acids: CAWTQGMTEAFF. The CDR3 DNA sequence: TGTGCCTGGACCCAGGGGATGACTGAAGCTTTCTTT.

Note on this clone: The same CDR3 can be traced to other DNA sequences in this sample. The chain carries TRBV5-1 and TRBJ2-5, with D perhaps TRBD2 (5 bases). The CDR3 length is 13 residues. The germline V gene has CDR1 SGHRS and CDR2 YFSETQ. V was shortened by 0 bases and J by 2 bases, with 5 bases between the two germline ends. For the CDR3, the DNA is TGCGCCAGCAGCTTGGGAGGGCAAGAGACCCAGTACTTC. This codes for CASSLGGQETQYF.

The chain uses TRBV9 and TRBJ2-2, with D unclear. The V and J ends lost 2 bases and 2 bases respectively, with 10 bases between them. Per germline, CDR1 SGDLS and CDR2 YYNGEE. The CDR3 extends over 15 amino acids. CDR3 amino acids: CASSVGLLNTGELFF. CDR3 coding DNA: TGTGCCAGCAGCGTGGGCCTCCTCAACACCGGGGAGCTGTTTTTT.

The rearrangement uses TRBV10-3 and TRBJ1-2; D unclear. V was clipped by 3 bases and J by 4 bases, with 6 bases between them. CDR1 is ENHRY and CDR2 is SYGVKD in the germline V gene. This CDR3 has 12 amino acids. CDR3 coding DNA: TGTGCCATCAGTGACCAGGTCTATGGCTACACCTTC. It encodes CAISDQVYGYTF.

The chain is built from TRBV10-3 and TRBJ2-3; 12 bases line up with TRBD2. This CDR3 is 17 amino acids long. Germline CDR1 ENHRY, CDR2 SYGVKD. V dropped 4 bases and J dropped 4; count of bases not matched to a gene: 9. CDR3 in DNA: TGTGCCATCAGTGCGGCTAGCGGGAGGGGCCCCCCAGATACGCAGTATTTT. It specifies CAISAASGRGPPDTQYF.

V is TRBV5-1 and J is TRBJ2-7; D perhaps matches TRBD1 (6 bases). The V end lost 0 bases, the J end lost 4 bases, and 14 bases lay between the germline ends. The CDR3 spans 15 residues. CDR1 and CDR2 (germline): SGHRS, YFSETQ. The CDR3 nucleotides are TGCGCCAGCAGCTTGGCCCTGACAGGTATTTACGAGCAGTACTTC. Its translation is CASSLALTGIYEQYF.

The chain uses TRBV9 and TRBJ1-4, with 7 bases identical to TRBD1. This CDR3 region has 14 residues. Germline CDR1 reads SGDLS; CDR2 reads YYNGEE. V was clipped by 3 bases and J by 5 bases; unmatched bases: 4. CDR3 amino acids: CASSETGRNEKLFF. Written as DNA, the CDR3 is TGTGCCAGCAGCGAGACAGGGAGGAATGAAAAACTGTTTTTT.

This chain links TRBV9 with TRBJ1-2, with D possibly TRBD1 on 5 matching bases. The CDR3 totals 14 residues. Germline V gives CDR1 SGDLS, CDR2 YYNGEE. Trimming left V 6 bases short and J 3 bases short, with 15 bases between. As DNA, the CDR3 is TGTGCCAGCAACCCATCCGGGACGGACTATGGCTACACCTTC. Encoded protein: CASNPSGTDYGYTF.

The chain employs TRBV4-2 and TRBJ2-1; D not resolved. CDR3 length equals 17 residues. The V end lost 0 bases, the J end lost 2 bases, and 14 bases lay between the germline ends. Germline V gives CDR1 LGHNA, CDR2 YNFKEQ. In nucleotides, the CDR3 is TGTGCCAGCAGCCAAGATCTTGCACAAGGCACCTACAATGAGCAGTTCTTC. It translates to CASSQDLAQGTYNEQFF.

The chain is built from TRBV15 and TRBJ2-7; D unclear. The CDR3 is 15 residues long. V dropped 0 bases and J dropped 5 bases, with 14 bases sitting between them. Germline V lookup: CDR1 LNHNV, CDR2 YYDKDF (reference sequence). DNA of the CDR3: TGTGCCACCAGCAGAGATACGAGAGTAGTGGACGAGCAGTACTTC. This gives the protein CATSRDTRVVDEQYF.

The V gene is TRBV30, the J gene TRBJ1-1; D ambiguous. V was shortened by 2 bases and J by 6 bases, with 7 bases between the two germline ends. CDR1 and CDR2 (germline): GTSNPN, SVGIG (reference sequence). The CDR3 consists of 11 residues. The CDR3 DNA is TGTGCCTGGAGTCCGGCGGCTGAAGCTTTCTTT. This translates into CAWSPAAEAFF.

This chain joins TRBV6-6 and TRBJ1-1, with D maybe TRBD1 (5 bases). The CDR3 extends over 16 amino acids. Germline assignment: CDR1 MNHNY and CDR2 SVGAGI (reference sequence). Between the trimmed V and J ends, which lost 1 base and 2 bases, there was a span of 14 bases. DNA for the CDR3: TGTGCCAGCAGTTACTTAAAGACAGCGGTAAACACTGAAGCTTTCTTT. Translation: CASSYLKTAVNTEAFF.

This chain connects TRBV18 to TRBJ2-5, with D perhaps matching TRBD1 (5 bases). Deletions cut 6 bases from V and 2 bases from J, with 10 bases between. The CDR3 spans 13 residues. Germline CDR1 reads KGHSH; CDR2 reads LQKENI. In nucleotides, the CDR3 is TGTGCCAGCTCTACAGGATTTCAAGAGACCCAGTACTTC. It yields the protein CASSTGFQETQYF.

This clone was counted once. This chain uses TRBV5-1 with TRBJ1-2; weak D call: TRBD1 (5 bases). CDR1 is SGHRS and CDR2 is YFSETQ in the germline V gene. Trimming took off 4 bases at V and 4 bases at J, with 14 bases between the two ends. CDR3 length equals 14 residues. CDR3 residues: CASSPLGTTYGYTF. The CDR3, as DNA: TGCGCCAGCAGCCCCCTCGGGACCACCTATGGCTACACCTTC.

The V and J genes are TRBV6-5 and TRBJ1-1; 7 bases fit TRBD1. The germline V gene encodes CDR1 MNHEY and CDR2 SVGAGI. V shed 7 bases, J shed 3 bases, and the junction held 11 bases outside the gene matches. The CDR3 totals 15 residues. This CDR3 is CASIPGADRDTEAFF. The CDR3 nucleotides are TGTGCCAGCATCCCGGGGGCTGACAGGGACACTGAAGCTTTCTTT.

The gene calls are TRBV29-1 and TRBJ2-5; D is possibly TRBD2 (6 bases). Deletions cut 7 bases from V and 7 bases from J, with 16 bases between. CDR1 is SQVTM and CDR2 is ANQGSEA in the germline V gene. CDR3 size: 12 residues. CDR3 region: CSEIHVGGTQYF. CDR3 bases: TGCAGCGAGATTCACGTCGGGGGGACCCAGTACTTC.

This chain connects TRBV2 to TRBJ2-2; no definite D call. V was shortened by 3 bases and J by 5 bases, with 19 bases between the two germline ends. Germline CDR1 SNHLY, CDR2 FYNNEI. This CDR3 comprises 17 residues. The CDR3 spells CASSERSTKGLTGELFF. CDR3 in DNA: TGTGCCAGCAGTGAGCGGTCAACCAAAGGGCTAACCGGGGAGCTGTTTTTT.

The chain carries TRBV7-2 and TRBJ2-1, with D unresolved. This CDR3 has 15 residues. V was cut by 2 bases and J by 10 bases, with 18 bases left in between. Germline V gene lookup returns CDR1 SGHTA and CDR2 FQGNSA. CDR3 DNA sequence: TGTGCCAGCAGCTTAAATCCTGGCGGCCAGGCGGAGCAGTTCTTC. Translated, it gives CASSLNPGGQAEQFF. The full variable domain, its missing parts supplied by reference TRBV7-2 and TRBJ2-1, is GAGVSQSPSNKVTEKGKDVELRCDPISGHTALYWYRQSLGQGLEFLIYFQGNSAPDKSGLPSDRFSAERTGGSVSTLTIQRTQQEDSAVYLCASSLNPGGQAEQFFGPGTRLTVL.

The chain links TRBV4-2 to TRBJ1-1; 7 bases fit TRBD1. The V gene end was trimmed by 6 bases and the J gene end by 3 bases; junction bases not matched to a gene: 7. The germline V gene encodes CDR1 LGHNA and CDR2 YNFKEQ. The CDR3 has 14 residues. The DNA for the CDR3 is TGTGCCAGCAGTCTAGACAGGGAGGACACTGAAGCTTTCTTT. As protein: CASSLDREDTEAFF.